The present entry profiles one T cell receptor (beta chain) with its context. The antigen this receptor binds is unknown. Base qualities are not provided; no much larger clone lies one nucleotide away. Cut back by 6 bases and 7 bases, the V and J ends lie 6 bases apart. CDR1 and CDR2 are read off the germline V gene (reference sequence) as LNHDA and SQIVND. The CDR3 holds 10 amino acids from the cysteine to the phenylalanine. Only CDR3 DNA remains: 30 bases, in frame from the first base. Collaborating institutions collected whole blood in K2EDTA tubes following their own protocols. For TCRbeta analysis, collaborator samples were shipped as frozen whole blood, as isolated PBMCs, or as DNA extracted from either sample type. TCRbeta CDR3 regions were amplified from genomic DNA by means of the immunoSEQ Assay, a bias-controlled multiplex PCR. The original methods were these. The number of nucleated cells in each sample was estimated by amplification of reference gene primers within the assay. To quantify the absolute abundance of each unique TCRbeta CDR3 rearrangement, sequence reads were collapsed and filtered. For each sample, productive Simpson clonality was calculated as the square root of Simpson's diversity index over productive rearrangements. Entries here come from immuneACCESS through TCRdb and include only in-frame sequences with V and J called. Some clones fail to appear in such tables; in the studies checked, an unresolved V gene covers under half of the shortfall, and the cause of the remainder is unknown. V and J calls and clone size come straight from that table; D and trimming were deduced from the DNA. Recorded for this sample are approximately 92,000 clones; about 86% of them occurred a single time. The top ten clonotypes cover over 10% of the sample.

This specimen belongs to a study of blood T cell repertoires in COVID-19 (TCRdb year 2020). Concerning the study at large: Samples from collaborators originated in the United States, Italy and Spain and spanned both the acute and convalescent phases of COVID-19. The repertoires were released in a freely available public database intended as a resource for research on the immune response to SARS-CoV-2. Subjects who had been exposed to COVID-19, were actively infected with it, or had recovered from it provided the deeply sampled blood TCRbeta repertoires that made up the dataset. Where HLA class I and class II types were available, the types were taken from metadata supplied by the sample provider, not from assay-based typing. Samples came from the ongoing ImmuneRACE study (first 160 participants) plus 1,254 subjects from 6 global collaborators. The sample metadata nearly always contained a de-identified subject ID, COVID-19 status, age in years and sex. The prospective study material was composed of cDNA or gDNA derived from T cells, B-cell-depleted T cells, or PBMCs. Overall study results and their limits: Clinical and demographic metadata were provided uncurated, with the amount varying by source and participant.

Sequencing was carried out using peripheral blood. This clonotype was obtained from a woman aged 60 to 75 in a cohort sampled during active or convalescent COVID-19. The V gene is TRBV19 and the J gene is TRBJ2-5, with TRBD2 perhaps the D gene, on 6 matching bases. The DNA reads TGTGCCAGTAGGGGGGGGACCCAGTACTTC. Its amino acids are CASRGGTQYF.